The 8 T cell receptor beta chains presented below share a single source sample, sequenced in a study of T cell repertoires in cytomegalovirus infection. No cognate antigen is known for these TCRs. One entry per CDR3 protein, called by TCRdb with MiXCR from the reads. The sample carries some 920,000 distinct CDR3 sequences, 30% to 40% recorded once. The sequenced sample was cultured CD8+ T cells from PBMCs, obtained from culture after CMV antigen stimulation. Receptors originate from a human donor in good health (CMV status not recorded). Some clones in this sample may be carry-over from other donors' samples.

The V and J genes are TRBV6-6 and TRBJ2-1, with 13 bases lining up with TRBD2. The CDR3 consists of 18 residues. Germline values: CDR1 MNHNY, CDR2 SVGAGI (reference sequence). After removal of 5 bases from V and 4 bases from J, the junction contained 11 bases not matched to a gene. CDR3 sequence (DNA): TGTGCCAGCAGTCACCGGACTAGCGGGGGCCAAACGTACAATGAGCAGTTCTTC. It is translated as CASSHRTSGGQTYNEQFF.

The V and J genes are TRBV13 and TRBJ2-4; D gene ambiguous. CDR1 and CDR2 (germline): PRHDT, FYEKMQ (reference sequence). Trimming removed 8 bases at V and 1 base at J, with 6 bases between. This CDR3 region has 12 residues. The chain's CDR3 is CASQRAKNIQYF. In DNA form, the CDR3 reads TGTGCCAGCCAGCGTGCCAAAAACATTCAGTACTTC.

This clonotype was detected a few times. The chain carries TRBV7-3 and TRBJ2-3, with TRBD2 matching over 10 bases. CDR1 and CDR2 from the germline V gene are SGHTA and FQGTGA. The V segment lost 1 base and the J segment 5 bases; nucleotides outside the gene matches: 9. This CDR3 region has 17 residues. CDR3 sequence (DNA): TGTGCCAGCAGCTTAAGCCCAGCGGGGGGGCGGGGAGATACGCAGTATTTT. Encoded protein: CASSLSPAGGRGDTQYF.

This sequence joins TRBV12-3 or TRBV12-4 and TRBJ2-1; 7 positions agree with TRBD2. Unmatched junction bases numbered 11, after V lost 2 bases and J lost 7 bases. The CDR3 spans 16 residues. CDR3 in amino acids: CASSLLLGGDRNEQFF. The CDR3 DNA reads TGTGCCAGCAGTTTATTACTGGGGGGGGACCGAAATGAGCAGTTCTTC.

This clonotype occurred a few times. The CDR3 region is CASSYSGEANQPQHF. DNA of the CDR3: TGTGCCAGCAGTTACTCGGGGGAGGCCAATCAGCCCCAGCATTTT. The genes are TRBV6-6 and TRBJ1-5, with TRBD1 as a possible D gene (5 bases). V gave up 0 bases and J gave up 3 bases, with 9 bases separating them. The CDR3 runs to 15 residues. The V gene's germline CDR1 is MNHNY and CDR2 SVGAGI (reference sequence).

The sample holds a few counts of this clonotype. V is TRBV12-5 and J is TRBJ1-1; D gene uncertain. Trimming removed 7 bases from V and 6 bases from J, with 9 bases in between. CDR1 is LGHNT and CDR2 is FRNRAP in the germline V gene. The CDR3 is made up of 11 amino acids. This CDR3 is CASALGSEAFF. The CDR3 DNA reads TGTGCTAGTGCCCTAGGGTCTGAAGCTTTCTTT.

This clonotype was seen a handful of times. CDR3 sequence: CASSFLGGPSNQPQHF. CDR3 in DNA: TGTGCCAGCAGTTTCCTAGGGGGCCCGAGCAATCAGCCCCAGCATTTT. The chain uses TRBV27 and TRBJ1-5, with 7 bases that match TRBD1. The length of the CDR3 is 16 residues. J gave up 1 base and V 3 bases, and 6 bases lay outside the gene matches. The V gene's germline CDR1 is MNHEY and CDR2 SMNVEV (reference sequence).

This clonotype was counted a few times. The chain joins TRBV20-1 to TRBJ2-5, with TRBD2 matching 10 bases. The trim removed 0 bases at V and 4 bases at J, leaving 11 bases unmatched. This CDR3 has 17 residues. The germline CDR1 and CDR2 sequences are DFQATT and SNEGSKA (reference sequence). CDR3 in amino acids: CSARDRESGGAAETQYF. Here the CDR3 DNA reads TGCAGTGCTAGAGATCGAGAGAGCGGGGGGGCAGCAGAGACCCAGTACTTC.